The next 2 T cell receptor beta chains were all read from a single sample in a study of blood T cell repertoires in COVID-19. Sequencing was performed with immunoSEQ multiplex PCR; in TCRdb, only in-frame clones are kept and a portion is missing. The table has under 300,000 clones, 87% seen once. Source material: PBMCs or T cells enriched from blood (not recorded which). The receptors here all came from a woman aged 25 to 39 with acute COVID-19.

The V and J genes are TRBV6-6 and TRBJ2-1, with D possibly matching TRBD2 (6 bases). There are 16 residues in the CDR3. Looked up from germline, CDR1 is MNHNY and CDR2 is SVGAGI (reference sequence). V gave up 2 bases and J gave up 2 bases, with 13 bases separating them. CDR3: CASSYLVAAPYNEQFF. The CDR3 coding sequence is TGTGCCAGCAGTTACCTCGTAGCGGCTCCCTACAATGAGCAGTTCTTC.

V usage is TRBV5-3 and J usage is TRBJ1-3; 7 bases match TRBD1. TRBV5-3 is filed as an ORF, its function uncertain. V trimming: 5 bases; J trimming: 0 bases; junction bases outside the gene matches: 11. The CDR3 consists of 17 residues. CDR3 sequence: CARSSPGQKSSGNTIYF. The CDR3 nucleotides are TGTGCCAGAAGTTCTCCGGGACAGAAGAGCTCTGGAAACACCATATATTTT.